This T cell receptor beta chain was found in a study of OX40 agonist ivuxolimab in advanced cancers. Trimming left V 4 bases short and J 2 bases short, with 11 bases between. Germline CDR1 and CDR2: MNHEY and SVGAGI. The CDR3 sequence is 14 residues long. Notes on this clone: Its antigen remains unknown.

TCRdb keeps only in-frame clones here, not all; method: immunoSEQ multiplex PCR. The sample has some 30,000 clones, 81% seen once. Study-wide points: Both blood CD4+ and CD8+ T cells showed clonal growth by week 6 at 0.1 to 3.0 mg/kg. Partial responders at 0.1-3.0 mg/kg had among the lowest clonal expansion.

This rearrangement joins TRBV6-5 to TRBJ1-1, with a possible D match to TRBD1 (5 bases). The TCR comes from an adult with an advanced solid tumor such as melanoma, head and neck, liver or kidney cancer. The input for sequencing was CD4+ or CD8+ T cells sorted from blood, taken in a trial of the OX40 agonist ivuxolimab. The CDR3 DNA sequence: TGTGCCAGCAGTTCTGACAGACATAACACTGAAGCTTTCTTT. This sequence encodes CASSSDRHNTEAFF.